This passage covers 19 T cell receptor beta chains from one sample sequenced in a study of blood T cells in healthy people across ages (dated by TCRdb to 2015 to 2017). Library prep was done by 5' RACE. Sequencer: Illumina HiSeq 2500. The second PCR ran for about 6 to 11 cycles and used a J-beta primer mix along with a sample-barcoded 5' primer. TCRdb reprocessing: public reads trimmed at Q25 with fastp, clones called with MiXCR, in-frame beta chains kept. Each entry merges the rows of one CDR3 protein and shows their most common DNA and genes. The sample data list about a million distinct CDR3 sequences, and 35% to 45% of these were observed just once. Together, the top ten hold around 13% of the sample. Sequencing was performed on blood. Source of these receptors: a man between 18 and 35 years old in good health.

This clonotype has only a few counts. The J gene is TRBJ2-1, the V gene TRBV4-3; tentatively, D is TRBD1 or TRBD2 (5 bases each). In germline, CDR1 is LGHNA, CDR2 YSLEER. The CDR3 is made up of 15 amino acids. Trimming took 4 bases from V and 3 from J, leaving 13 bases between them. CDR3: CASSPGAGLYNEQFF. The CDR3, as DNA: TGCGCCAGCAGCCCCGGGGCAGGGCTCTACAATGAGCAGTTCTTC.

This clonotype was observed at least ten times. The chain joins TRBV20-1 to TRBJ2-1, with 7 bases aligning to TRBD1. Germline values: CDR1 DFQATT, CDR2 SNEGSKA (reference sequence). The CDR3 has 12 residues. V dropped 7 bases and J dropped 7; count of bases not matched to a gene: 7. The CDR3 loop reads CSGPIQGNEQFF. CDR3 coding DNA: TGCAGTGGACCAATACAGGGGAATGAGCAGTTCTTC.

The V call is TRBV5-1, the J call TRBJ2-3; 7 nucleotides agree with TRBD1. There are 15 residues in the CDR3. Germline values: CDR1 SGHRS, CDR2 YFSETQ. After removal of 7 bases from V and 1 base from J, the junction contained 9 bases not matched to a gene. The CDR3: CASGVGQVRTDTQYF. In DNA form, the CDR3 reads TGCGCCAGCGGCGTTGGACAGGTTCGCACAGATACGCAGTATTTT.

This clonotype was recorded many times. This sequence joins TRBV6-1 and TRBJ2-1; D gene ambiguous. The germline CDR1 and CDR2 sequences are MNHNS and SASEGT. This CDR3 is 11 amino acids long. V lost 7 bases to trimming and J lost 5 bases, with 6 bases between them. The CDR3 DNA is TGTGCCAGCACCCTGGACAATGAGCAGTTCTTC. Translated: CASTLDNEQFF.

This clonotype was recorded a few times. The chain joins TRBV6-2 or TRBV6-3 to TRBJ2-1; D is perhaps TRBD2 (7 bases). The CDR3 spans 16 residues. Trimming removed 2 bases at V and 4 bases at J, with 15 bases between. Germline-derived CDR1 and CDR2 are MNHEY and SVGEGT. Written as DNA, the CDR3 is TGTGCCAGCAGTTACGGGGGGGGCCTTTCGTACAATGAGCAGTTCTTC. Translated, it gives CASSYGGGLSYNEQFF.

This clonotype was counted only a few times. The CDR3 protein is CASSPQGNGEAFF. CDR3 DNA: TGTGCCAGTAGTCCACAGGGGAATGGTGAAGCTTTCTTT. This chain uses TRBV12-3 or TRBV12-4 with TRBJ1-1, with 7 bases matching TRBD1. CDR3 length: 13 residues. Losses at the gene ends were 9 bases for V and 7 bases for J; bases not matched to a gene: 11.

The rearrangement uses TRBV28 and TRBJ2-5; 9 bases are shared with TRBD2. Germline V gene sequence: CDR1 MDHEN, CDR2 SYDVKM. CDR3 length: 16 amino acids. The V segment lost 5 bases and the J segment 8 bases; nucleotides outside the gene matches: 15. The CDR3 DNA is TGTGCCAGCAGTACTGTAGCGGGGGACACCAAGAGCACCCAGTACTTC. Protein sequence: CASSTVAGDTKSTQYF. Full variable domain (remainder filled in from reference TRBV28 and TRBJ2-5): DVKVTQSSRYLVKRTGEKVFLECVQDMDHENMFWYRQDPGLGLRLIYFSYDVKMKEKGDIPEGYSVSREKKERFSLILESASTNQTSMYLCASSTVAGDTKSTQYFGPGTRLLVL.

This clonotype was picked up many times. The gene calls are TRBV29-1 and TRBJ2-5; D gene unclear. The CDR3 is 12 amino acids. Trimming took off 0 bases at V and 5 bases at J, with 7 bases between the two ends. Germline V CDR1 and CDR2: SQVTM, ANQGSEA. The CDR3 bases are TGCAGCGTTGAAGATCTCGGGGAGACCCAGTACTTC. Translated: CSVEDLGETQYF.

The genes are TRBV9 and TRBJ2-3; D gene ambiguous. Trimming removed 3 bases from V and 6 bases from J, with 11 bases in between. From germline, CDR1 is SGDLS and CDR2 YYNGEE. This CDR3 is 13 amino acids long. CDR3 region: CASSAGLWDTQYF. The CDR3 DNA reads as TGTGCCAGCAGCGCTGGTCTATGGGATACGCAGTATTTT.

The J gene is TRBJ2-5, the V gene TRBV12-3 or TRBV12-4; D unclear. Trimming shortened V by 7 bases and J by 0 bases, and 9 bases separated the two germline ends. This CDR3 has 13 amino acids. The CDR3 sequence is CASKIRYQETQYF. The DNA for the CDR3 is TGTGCCAGCAAGATCAGGTACCAAGAGACCCAGTACTTC.

The chain is built from TRBV4-3 and TRBJ1-2; D is unclear. V gave up 0 bases and J gave up 2 bases, with 7 bases separating them. This CDR3 is 14 amino acids long. CDR1 is LGHNA, CDR2 YSLEER, per germline. As DNA, the CDR3 is TGCGCCAGCAGCCAAGATTGGCAGAACTATGGCTACACCTTC. Translated, it gives CASSQDWQNYGYTF.

V and J are TRBV19 and TRBJ2-5; the D gene could be TRBD1 or TRBD2 (5 bases each). Trimming took 5 bases from V and 2 from J, leaving 12 bases between them. CDR1 and CDR2 (germline): LNHDA, SQIVND (reference sequence). The CDR3 runs to 14 residues. CDR3 sequence reads: CASSWGTEQETQYF. In nucleotides, the CDR3 is TGTGCCAGTAGTTGGGGGACCGAACAAGAGACCCAGTACTTC.

Only a few counts were recorded for this clonotype. The chain uses TRBV7-9 and TRBJ1-1; TRBD1 agrees at 10 bases. The CDR3 is 14 residues long. The germline CDR1 and CDR2 sequences are SEHNR and FQNEAQ (reference sequence). Germline trimming cut 5 bases from V and 7 bases from J; bases unmatched to any gene: 7. CDR3 amino acids: CASSPDRGHGEAFF. In DNA form, the CDR3 reads TGTGCCAGCAGCCCCGACAGGGGGCATGGTGAAGCTTTCTTT.

This clonotype has just a few counts. The chain has TRBV29-1 and TRBJ2-7; D might be TRBD2 (6 bases). The germline CDR1 and CDR2 sequences are SQVTM and ANQGSEA. This CDR3 is built from 14 residues. Trimming shortened V by 1 base and J by 3 bases, and 13 bases separated the two germline ends. The DNA of the CDR3 is TGCAGCGTTGAAGGAGCCGCGGGGAGCTACGAGCAGTACTTC. Translating gives CSVEGAAGSYEQYF.

The chain links TRBV7-9 to TRBJ2-2; D remains ambiguous. V lost 5 bases and J 1 base, leaving 8 bases between the germline ends. The CDR3 has 14 residues. The V gene's germline CDR1 is SEHNR and CDR2 FQNEAQ (reference sequence). CDR3 bases: TGTGCCAGCAGCCCTGGAGTGAACACCGGGGAGCTGTTTTTT. Its translation: CASSPGVNTGELFF.

This chain joins TRBV9 and TRBJ2-3; TRBD2 is a possible D gene (5 bases). The V end lost 0 bases, the J end lost 6 bases, and 11 bases lay between the germline ends. The CDR3 spans 14 residues. Germline CDR1 SGDLS, CDR2 YYNGEE. CDR3 sequence: CASSVELAVDTQYF. In DNA, the CDR3 is TGTGCCAGCAGCGTAGAGCTAGCAGTGGATACGCAGTATTTT.

J is TRBJ1-1 and V is TRBV6-2 or TRBV6-3, with a tentative D call TRBD1 (5 bases). Per the germline V gene, CDR1 is MNHEY and CDR2 is SVGEGT. Trimming shortened V by 0 bases and J by 4 bases, and 12 bases separated the two germline ends. The CDR3 has 15 amino acids. The DNA for the CDR3 is TGTGCCAGCAGTTACTCGCCAGGGCGTTCCACTGAAGCTTTCTTT. It encodes CASSYSPGRSTEAFF.

The rearrangement joins TRBV7-2 to TRBJ1-5; unclear D gene. Trimming took off 2 bases at V and 2 bases at J, with 10 bases between the two ends. The germline V gene encodes CDR1 SGHTA and CDR2 FQGNSA. This CDR3 is built from 15 residues. The CDR3 bases are TGTGCCAGCAGCTTAAGGGCGTCGGGCAATCAGCCCCAGCATTTT. As protein: CASSLRASGNQPQHF.

This sequence joins TRBV20-1 and TRBJ2-1, with D possibly being TRBD1 or TRBD2 (7 bases each). The length of the CDR3 is 14 residues. V lost 4 bases and J 5 bases, leaving 15 bases between the germline ends. CDR1 is DFQATT, CDR2 SNEGSKA, per germline (reference sequence). In nucleotides, the CDR3 is TGCAGTGCTACCAGGGGGGGCCGTAACAATGAGCAGTTCTTC. This codes for CSATRGGRNNEQFF.